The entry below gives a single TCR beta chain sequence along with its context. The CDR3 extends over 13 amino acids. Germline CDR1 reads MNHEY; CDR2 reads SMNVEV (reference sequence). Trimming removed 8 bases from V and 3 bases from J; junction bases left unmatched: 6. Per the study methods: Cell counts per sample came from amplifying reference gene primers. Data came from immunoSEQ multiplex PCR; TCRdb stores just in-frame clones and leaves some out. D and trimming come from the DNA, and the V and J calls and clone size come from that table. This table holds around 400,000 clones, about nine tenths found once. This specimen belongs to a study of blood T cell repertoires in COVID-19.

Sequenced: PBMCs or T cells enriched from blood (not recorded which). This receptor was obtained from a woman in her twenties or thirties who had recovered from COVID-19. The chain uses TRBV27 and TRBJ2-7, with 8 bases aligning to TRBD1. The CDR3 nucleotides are TGTGCCAGCGGATTCAGGGGGCTCTACGAGCAGTACTTC. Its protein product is CASGFRGLYEQYF.